This is a list of T cell receptor beta chains from one sample in a study of CD8 T cells in ankylosing spondylitis. Each CDR3 protein gets one entry after TCRdb re-called the 5' RACE reads with MiXCR. The table shows about 210,000 distinct CDR3 sequences, with around 8% occurring only once. Source material: blood, either unsorted or a sorted T cell fraction (not recorded which). The receptors were gathered from a female donor with ankylosing spondylitis or in good health (not recorded which). The conserved cysteine and the conserved F or W are not part of the CDR3 here.

J gene,V gene,CDR3 protein
TRBJ1-1,TRBV29-1,SVAPAWADEAF
TRBJ2-1,TRBV19,ASSALHNEQF
TRBJ2-5,TRBV5-1,ASGSGEREETQY
TRBJ1-6,TRBV20-1,SARKRQEPLYNSPLH
TRBJ2-5,TRBV5-6,ASSLATISGIEETQY
TRBJ1-1,TRBV12-3/TRBV12-4,ASRPELQSYTEAF
TRBJ2-1,TRBV30,AWSGVNEQF
TRBJ2-2,TRBV15,AILATGELF
TRBJ1-2,TRBV20-1,SASSKPYYGYT
TRBJ2-7,TRBV7-6,ASSLMTSYEQY
TRBJ2-1,TRBV15,ATSNPSTNMIRNEQF
TRBJ2-5,TRBV20-1,SARGWRGRETQY
TRBJ2-1,TRBV15,ATSRDTRGNEQF
TRBJ2-4,TRBV7-9,ASCQGVGDIQY
TRBJ2-1,TRBV5-5,ASSRESRDEQF
TRBJ2-2,TRBV6-5,ASSYSRRTSNTGELF
TRBJ1-2,TRBV4-3,ASSTSTVDYGYT
TRBJ1-3,TRBV6-1,ASSEADHTIY
TRBJ2-4,TRBV14,ASSQGPGSGSRNIQY
TRBJ2-5,TRBV9,ASSPTSGQETQY
TRBJ2-7,TRBV12-3/TRBV12-4,ASSPQGEGRYEQY
TRBJ2-2,TRBV29-1,SVGQLNTGELF
TRBJ2-2,TRBV21-1,ASSKGYTGELF
TRBJ2-5,TRBV6-1,ASSVTGSGETQY
TRBJ1-5,TRBV7-9,ASSLGTSLWQPQH
TRBJ1-1,TRBV25-1,ASSGWGTNTEAF
TRBJ2-1,TRBV10-2,ASSESLLNEQF
TRBJ2-7,TRBV12-3/TRBV12-4,ASKLAGPYEQY
TRBJ1-3,TRBV7-2,ASRRMPFSFGNTIY
TRBJ2-1,TRBV25-1,ASRLAGEYNEQF
TRBJ1-1,TRBV7-6,ASSLSPGGNTEAF
TRBJ2-7,TRBV12-3/TRBV12-4,ASSSGTAYKQY
TRBJ1-1,TRBV11-2,ASSFSWATEAF
TRBJ2-7,TRBV7-2,ASSFYEQY
TRBJ2-1,TRBV28,ASDPGDLYNEQF
TRBJ2-1,TRBV28,ASSLGTSFYNEQF
TRBJ2-5,TRBV6-2/TRBV6-3,ASSREETQY
TRBJ2-1,TRBV20-1,SAPDSHEQF
TRBJ2-1,TRBV29-1,SVSHGSYNEQF
TRBJ2-5,TRBV6-2/TRBV6-3,ASAQSGTPGKTQY
TRBJ1-5,TRBV20-1,SATGNYQPQH
TRBJ1-2,TRBV29-1,SVRHLQGAAYGYT
TRBJ2-7,TRBV15,ATRVAKGAYEQY
TRBJ2-3,TRBV7-9,ASSGHDSGSFMDTQY
TRBJ1-1,TRBV6-5,ASSYSGTSEAF